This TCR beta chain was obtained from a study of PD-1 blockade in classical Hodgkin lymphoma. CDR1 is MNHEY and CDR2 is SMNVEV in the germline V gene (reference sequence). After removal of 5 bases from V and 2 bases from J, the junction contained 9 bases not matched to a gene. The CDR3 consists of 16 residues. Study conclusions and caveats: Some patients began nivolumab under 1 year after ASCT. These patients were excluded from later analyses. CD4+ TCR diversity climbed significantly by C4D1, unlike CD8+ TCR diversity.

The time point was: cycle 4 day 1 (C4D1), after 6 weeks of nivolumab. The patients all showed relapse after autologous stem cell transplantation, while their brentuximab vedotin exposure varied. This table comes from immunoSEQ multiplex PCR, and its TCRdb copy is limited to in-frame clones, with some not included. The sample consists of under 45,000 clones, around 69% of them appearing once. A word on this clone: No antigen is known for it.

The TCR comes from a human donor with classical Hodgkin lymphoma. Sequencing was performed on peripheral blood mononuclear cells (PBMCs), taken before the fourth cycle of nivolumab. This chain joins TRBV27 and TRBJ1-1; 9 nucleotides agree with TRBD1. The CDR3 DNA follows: TGTGCCAGCAGTGCCGGGACAGGGTGGGTTAACACTGAAGCTTTCTTT. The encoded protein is CASSAGTGWVNTEAFF.